This TCR beta chain comes out of a study of early T cells in non-severe SARS-CoV-2 infection. Looking at the study overall: Chains stayed unpaired after sequencing of bulk RNA from unsorted whole blood.

Each CDR3 protein is one row after TCRdb ran MiXCR on the 5' RACE reads. This table has tens of thousands of distinct CDR3 sequences, about 4% appearing once. In this sample, this clonotype turned up many times. This clonotype was obtained from an adult who was a healthcare worker with PCR-confirmed SARS-CoV-2 infection or an uninfected control (not recorded which). Sequenced sample: whole blood.

CDR3 DNA: TGTGCCAGCAGCAGGGTGTACGACACTGAAGCTTTCTTT. Translated: CASSRVYDTEAFF. The chain uses TRBV6-1 and TRBJ1-1, with D possibly TRBD1 on 5 matching bases. Germline V lookup: CDR1 MNHNS, CDR2 SASEGT. CDR3 size: 13 residues. V gave up 6 bases and J gave up 3 bases, with 11 bases separating them.